These 30 T cell receptor beta chains were sequenced from one sample in a study of T cell repertoires in cytomegalovirus infection. TCRdb fed the reads into MiXCR, producing one record per CDR3 protein. The table has about 530,000 distinct CDR3 sequences, approximately 26% seen once. The sample taken for sequencing was PBMCs. The receptors here all came from a human donor in good health (CMV status not recorded). Some clones in this sample may be carry-over from other donors' samples.

A few counts support this clonotype. Written as DNA, the CDR3 is TGTGCCAGCAGTTTAGCGCTGAGTCTAGCGGGAGTCAAGGAGACCCAGTACTTC. Protein product: CASSLALSLAGVKETQYF. The gene calls are TRBV12-3 or TRBV12-4 and TRBJ2-5; 10 bases map to TRBD2. The CDR3 length is 18 residues. After removal of 0 bases from V and 5 bases from J, the junction contained 12 bases not matched to a gene.

This clonotype occurred a few times. The CDR3 region has the DNA TGTGCCAGCAGCCGCGGGACCGGCGTTTACAATGAGCAGTTCTTC. It codes for CASSRGTGVYNEQFF. V usage is TRBV11-3 and J usage is TRBJ2-1; TRBD2 might be the D (6 bases). V was pared by 5 bases and J by 4 bases, with 15 bases between. CDR1 and CDR2 from the germline V gene are SGHNT and YENEEA. The CDR3 covers 15 residues.

The V and J genes are TRBV7-2 and TRBJ2-1; 8 bases fit TRBD2. CDR1 is SGHTA and CDR2 is FQGNSA in the germline V gene. This CDR3 has 16 amino acids. Germline trimming cut 1 base from V and 8 bases from J; bases unmatched to any gene: 10. CDR3 sequence: CASSLGPGTSAYEQFF. The CDR3, as DNA: TGTGCCAGCAGCTTAGGACCCGGGACTAGTGCGTATGAGCAGTTCTTC.

This clonotype turned up a few times. The rearrangement uses TRBV20-1 and TRBJ2-1, with TRBD1 as a possible D gene (6 bases). The CDR3 contains 14 residues. Trimming cost V 6 bases and J 4 bases, with 16 bases left between them. Germline CDR1 and CDR2: DFQATT and SNEGSKA (reference sequence). The CDR3 loop is CSADRSGLYNEQFF. CDR3 nucleotides: TGCAGTGCCGACAGGTCAGGACTGTACAATGAGCAGTTCTTC.

V gene TRBV7-9 combines with J gene TRBJ1-1; no firm D call. Germline V gives CDR1 SEHNR, CDR2 FQNEAQ (reference sequence). Between the trimmed V and J ends, which lost 4 bases and 2 bases, there was a span of 11 bases. This CDR3 contains 14 residues. CDR3 DNA sequence: TGTGCCAGCAGCTCAGAAGGGAGCAACACTGAAGCTTTCTTT. It is translated as CASSSEGSNTEAFF.

In this sample, this clonotype turned up many times. The V call is TRBV7-2, the J call TRBJ1-1; D unclear. This CDR3 has 15 amino acids. Between the trimmed V and J ends, which lost 1 base and 0 bases, there was a span of 9 bases. The V gene's germline CDR1 is SGHTA and CDR2 FQGNSA. The CDR3 nucleotides read TGTGCCAGCAGCTTAGGGGGAGCGGTGAACACTGAAGCTTTCTTT. Translated: CASSLGGAVNTEAFF.

This clonotype was counted between two and nine times. The chain employs TRBV2 and TRBJ1-6, with 7 nucleotides matching TRBD1. The length of the CDR3 is 14 residues. Trimming cost V 10 bases and J 11 bases; bases outside gene matches: 14. Looked up from germline, CDR1 is SNHLY and CDR2 is FYNNEI. CDR3: CATSEGASTPPLHF. CDR3 DNA sequence: TGTGCCACATCGGAGGGGGCCTCAACCCCACCCCTCCACTTT.

The V call is TRBV20-1, the J call TRBJ2-7, with D possibly matching TRBD1 (5 bases). Germline CDR1 and CDR2: DFQATT and SNEGSKA (reference sequence). This CDR3 region has 15 residues. V was pared by 0 bases and J by 9 bases, with 21 bases between. The DNA for the CDR3 is TGCAGTGCTAGAGATCTTGGGCAGGGTGGAATCTTGCAGTACTTC. Translation gives CSARDLGQGGILQYF.

This clonotype was seen a handful of times. This rearrangement joins TRBV29-1 to TRBJ2-7; D gene unclear. Germline V gene data show CDR1 as SQVTM and CDR2 as ANQGSEA. The CDR3 is made up of 11 amino acids. The V end lost 2 bases, the J end lost 5 bases, and 7 bases lay between the germline ends. The CDR3 protein is CSVEMVHEQYF. The CDR3 DNA follows: TGCAGCGTTGAAATGGTCCACGAGCAGTACTTC.

The chain joins TRBV10-3 to TRBJ1-3, with TRBD1 matching 7 bases. The J segment lost 4 bases and the V segment lost 6 bases, leaving 9 bases of the junction unmatched. Germline CDR1 reads ENHRY; CDR2 reads SYGVKD. The CDR3 has 15 amino acids. The CDR3 reads CAISLDRAAGNTIYF. In DNA, the CDR3 is TGTGCCATCAGCTTAGACAGGGCGGCAGGAAACACCATATATTTT.

In regard to this clonotype: This may come from a read error, since a much larger clone is one base off. The rearrangement uses TRBV7-6 and TRBJ1-1; perhaps TRBD1 as D (6 bases). Trimming left V 5 bases short and J 7 bases short, with 17 bases between. Germline V CDR1 and CDR2: SGHVS, FNYEAQ. This CDR3 comprises 14 residues. CDR3 loop: CASSPPGHRVEAFF. The CDR3 nucleotides are TGTGCCAGCAGCCCTCCTGGGCACAGGGTTGAAGCTTTCTTT.

The genes are TRBV18 and TRBJ2-1; weak D call: TRBD2 (5 bases). Germline CDR1 is KGHSH and CDR2 is LQKENI. Trimming stripped 0 bases from V and 6 bases from J, with 15 bases between. This CDR3 is 16 amino acids long. The CDR3 nucleotides read TGTGCCAGCTCACCACCGGGCTGGGCCGGAGGCAATGAGCAGTTCTTC. As protein: CASSPPGWAGGNEQFF.

In its sample, this clonotype was seen many times. The rearrangement links TRBV6-1 to TRBJ1-4, with a weak D call TRBD1 (6 bases). V was cut by 5 bases and J by 8 bases, with 21 bases left in between. This CDR3 is built from 16 residues. Germline V gene lookup returns CDR1 MNHNS and CDR2 SASEGT. CDR3 DNA: TGTGCCAGCAGTTCCCACCGACAGGTGGTCCTAGAAAAACTGTTTTTT. Translating it yields CASSSHRQVVLEKLFF.

This clonotype appeared once. The chain joins TRBV10-3 to TRBJ2-7; a possible D gene is TRBD2 (6 bases). V was trimmed by 1 base and J by 3 bases, leaving 13 bases between them. The CDR3 has 15 amino acids. Germline V gene lookup returns CDR1 ENHRY and CDR2 SYGVKD. CDR3 residues: CAISEFRELNYEQYF. Here the CDR3 DNA reads TGTGCCATCAGTGAGTTCCGGGAGTTGAACTACGAGCAGTACTTC.

In its sample, this clonotype was seen many times. This chain links TRBV7-8 with TRBJ2-7, with 14 positions matching TRBD2. Germline loops: CDR1 SGHVS, CDR2 FQNEAQ. The CDR3 contains 14 residues. With V trimmed by 5 bases and J by 6 bases, 3 bases remained unmatched. CDR3 region: CASSPGTSGSEQYF. CDR3 DNA sequence: TGTGCCAGCAGCCCCGGGACTAGCGGGAGCGAGCAGTACTTC.

In regard to this clonotype: A read error may be the cause here, since a much bigger clone is one base away. Likely a read error: the CDR3 ends without its conserved phenylalanine or tryptophan. In nucleotides, the CDR3 is TGTGCCAGCAGTTTTACCGGGAGGACCTCCTACGAGCAGTACTCC. Its protein product is CASSFTGRTSYEQYS. The chain employs TRBV12-3 or TRBV12-4 and TRBJ2-7; TRBD2 matches 7 bases. V shed 3 bases and J 0 bases; nucleotides not matched to a gene: 5. The CDR3 runs 15 residues.

The CDR3 is CASSFIPNVLTF. The CDR3 DNA is TGTGCCAGCAGCTTCATTCCCAACGTCCTGACTTTC. The chain combines TRBV7-2 with TRBJ2-6; D gene uncertain. The CDR3 has 12 amino acids. Germline values: CDR1 SGHTA, CDR2 FQGNSA. V lost 3 bases, J lost 8 bases, and 5 bases lay in between. Full variable domain (rest looked up from reference TRBV7-2 and TRBJ2-6): GAGVSQSPSNKVTEKGKDVELRCDPISGHTALYWYRQSLGQGLEFLIYFQGNSAPDKSGLPSDRFSAERTGGSVSTLTIQRTQQEDSAVYLCASSFIPNVLTFGAGSRLTVL.

V gene TRBV30 combines with J gene TRBJ1-1, with D uncertain. CDR3 length equals 12 residues. V lost 4 bases to trimming and J lost 6 bases, with 12 bases between them. The germline V gene encodes CDR1 GTSNPN and CDR2 SVGIG (reference sequence). The CDR3 is CAWNLQRSEAFF. The CDR3 nucleotides read TGTGCCTGGAACTTACAGCGGTCTGAAGCTTTCTTT.

This clonotype was picked up a small number of times. V usage is TRBV15 and J usage is TRBJ1-1; possible D gene TRBD1, 6 bases. The CDR3 consists of 16 residues. V shed 11 bases and J shed 0 bases, with 22 bases lying between them. Per germline, CDR1 LNHNV and CDR2 YYDKDF (reference sequence). The CDR3 is CAPWGPQAKMNTEAFF. CDR3 coding DNA: TGTGCCCCTTGGGGGCCCCAGGCCAAGATGAACACTGAAGCTTTCTTT.

The chain is built from TRBV18 and TRBJ2-1; tentatively, D is TRBD1 or TRBD2 (5 bases each). In germline, CDR1 is KGHSH, CDR2 LQKENI. V lost 1 base to trimming and J lost 7 bases, with 14 bases between them. There are 15 residues in the CDR3. The CDR3 DNA is TGTGCCAGCTCACCACTAACGGGACCGGGTAATGAGCAGTTCTTC. This encodes CASSPLTGPGNEQFF.

This chain joins TRBV14 and TRBJ2-1; D remains unclear. Germline V gene sequence: CDR1 SGHDN, CDR2 FVKESK. V was shortened by 6 bases and J by 6 bases, with 12 bases between the two germline ends. The CDR3 sequence is 13 residues long. The CDR3 spells CASRRFLGNEQFF. CDR3 nucleotide sequence: TGTGCCAGCAGGAGATTCTTAGGCAATGAGCAGTTCTTC. The full variable domain, its missing parts supplied by reference TRBV14 and TRBJ2-1, is EAGVTQFPSHSVIEKGQTVTLRCDPISGHDNLYWYRRVMGKEIKFLLHFVKESKQDESGMPNNRFLAERTGGTYSTLKVQPAELEDSGVYFCASRRFLGNEQFFGPGTRLTVL.

This clonotype was detected a few times. This chain connects TRBV9 to TRBJ1-1, with a weak D call TRBD1 (5 bases). V shed 3 bases and J shed 7 bases, with 28 bases lying between them. Looked up from germline, CDR1 is SGDLS and CDR2 is YYNGEE. CDR3 length equals 18 residues. CDR3 sequence: CASSGKLSDSSNFDEAFF. The CDR3 nucleotides are TGTGCCAGCAGCGGAAAACTGTCCGACAGCTCAAACTTTGATGAAGCTTTCTTT.

The rearrangement joins TRBV7-9 to TRBJ2-2, with 8 bases fitting TRBD1. Germline V gives CDR1 SEHNR, CDR2 FQNEAQ (reference sequence). The CDR3 extends over 15 amino acids. V lost 2 bases and J lost 6; bases outside the gene matches: 5. The CDR3: CASSLSTGGSGELFF. As DNA, the CDR3 is TGTGCCAGCAGCTTAAGTACAGGGGGTTCCGGGGAGCTGTTTTTT.

This clonotype has just a few counts. The chain uses TRBV4-3 and TRBJ2-7; 7 bases match TRBD1. The junction had 12 bases not matched to a gene; V was cut back by 3 bases and J by 1 base. CDR3 length: 17 residues. Per germline, CDR1 LGHNA and CDR2 YSLEER. Here the CDR3 reads CASSHLLTGQISYEQYV. CDR3 coding DNA: TGCGCCAGCAGCCACCTTTTGACAGGGCAAATTTCCTACGAGCAGTACGTC.

This clonotype was observed a few times. V is TRBV6-2 or TRBV6-3 and J is TRBJ2-7; 7 bases agree with TRBD1. J lost 3 bases, V lost 4 bases, and 3 bases had no gene match. Germline V gene sequence: CDR1 MNHEY, CDR2 SVGEGT. The CDR3 extends over 13 amino acids. CDR3 nucleotide sequence: TGTGCCAGCAGTTTTTGGGACAGCTACGAGCAGTACGTC. Translated: CASSFWDSYEQYV.

V gene TRBV20-1 combines with J gene TRBJ2-5; either TRBD1 or TRBD2 may supply D (5 bases each). Per the germline V gene, CDR1 is DFQATT and CDR2 is SNEGSKA (reference sequence). CDR3 size: 18 residues. Trimming left V 0 bases short and J 4 bases short, with 24 bases between. CDR3 sequence reads: CSARDLGRDHSSGETQYF. Here the CDR3 DNA reads TGCAGTGCTAGAGATTTAGGACGGGACCATTCCTCAGGAGAGACCCAGTACTTC.

This clonotype has at least ten counts. J is TRBJ2-2 and V is TRBV7-2; D not resolved. The CDR3 has 14 residues. The germline V gene encodes CDR1 SGHTA and CDR2 FQGNSA. Between the trimmed V and J ends, which lost 5 bases and 5 bases, there was a span of 12 bases. The CDR3: CASSPNRGTGELFF. The CDR3 nucleotides read TGTGCCAGCAGCCCCAACAGAGGAACCGGGGAGCTGTTTTTT.

Ten or more counts support this clonotype. This chain links TRBV7-2 with TRBJ1-5; D may be TRBD1 (5 bases). There are 15 residues in the CDR3. V dropped 5 bases and J dropped 0 bases, with 11 bases sitting between them. CDR1 and CDR2 from the germline V gene are SGHTA and FQGNSA. CDR3 residues: CASSEKGYSNQPQHF. The CDR3, as DNA: TGTGCCAGCAGCGAAAAGGGGTATAGCAATCAGCCCCAGCATTTT.

The CDR3: CASRPPGTVNNEQFF. Here the CDR3 DNA reads TGTGCCAGCAGACCACCCGGGACGGTTAACAATGAGCAGTTCTTC. The chain employs TRBV7-2 and TRBJ2-1; the D gene could be TRBD1 or TRBD2 (5 bases each). V was pared by 6 bases and J by 5 bases, with 17 bases between. Germline V CDR1 and CDR2: SGHTA, FQGNSA. There are 15 residues in the CDR3. Together with reference TRBV7-2 and TRBJ2-1, the CDR3 gives the full variable domain: GAGVSQSPSNKVTEKGKDVELRCDPISGHTALYWYRQSLGQGLEFLIYFQGNSAPDKSGLPSDRFSAERTGGSVSTLTIQRTQQEDSAVYLCASRPPGTVNNEQFFGPGTRLTVL.

The chain recombines TRBV29-1 with TRBJ1-6, with 10 nucleotides matching TRBD1. With 6 bases clipped from V and 10 bases from J, the junction kept 9 bases outside the gene matches. CDR3 length equals 14 residues. Germline V gene sequence: CDR1 SQVTM, CDR2 ANQGSEA. In DNA form, the CDR3 reads TGCAGCGTCGCGACCGGGACAGGGGAATCACCCCTCCACTTT. Translation: CSVATGTGESPLHF.